A single sample is the source of the 30 T cell receptor beta chains below, sequenced in a study of T cell changes during pregnancy in multiple sclerosis. Sequenced by immunoSEQ multiplex PCR; TCRdb stores in-frame clones only, minus some. The sample shows tens of thousands of clones, about 90% of them seen only once. Sequenced here: CD4+ T cells from peripheral blood mononuclear cells, sampled in the second trimester of pregnancy. These TCRs come from a female donor in good health, enrolled as a control in a pregnancy study.

The chain links TRBV5-1 to TRBJ1-1; no clear D. From germline, CDR1 is SGHRS and CDR2 YFSETQ. This CDR3 is 16 amino acids long. With 0 bases removed from V and 2 bases from J, the gap between germline ends came to 14 bases. The CDR3 loop reads CASSLDSPRSNTEAFF. The CDR3 nucleotides are TGCGCCAGCAGCTTGGACAGCCCGAGATCTAACACTGAAGCTTTCTTT.

The V gene is TRBV29-1, the J gene TRBJ1-1; 8 nucleotides align to TRBD1. V trimming: 7 bases; J trimming: 1 base; junction bases outside the gene matches: 8. CDR3 length: 14 residues. Germline V gene data show CDR1 as SQVTM and CDR2 as ANQGSEA. CDR3 nucleotides: TGCAGCGAGACCGGGACAGGAACGAACACTGAAGCTTTCTTT. Its translation is CSETGTGTNTEAFF.

This sequence joins TRBV10-2 and TRBJ2-6; 7 bases match TRBD2. This CDR3 has 14 amino acids. The V and J ends lost 10 bases and 1 base, in that order; junction bases with no gene match: 4. Looked up from germline, CDR1 is WSHSY and CDR2 is SAAADI. In DNA, the CDR3 is TGCGCCATACCCGGGGGGTCTGGGGCCAACGTCCTGACTTTC. It is translated as CAIPGGSGANVLTF.

The CDR3 DNA reads TGTGCCAGCAGCAAAGGACAGGGAGGGCCAAGCTTCGATGAGCAGTTCTTC. Residues: CASSKGQGGPSFDEQFF. The gene calls are TRBV7-3 and TRBJ2-1, with TRBD1 as a possible D gene (8 bases). Germline V gene data show CDR1 as SGHTA and CDR2 as FQGTGA. The CDR3 contains 17 residues. V lost 5 bases and J lost 8, with 25 bases in between.

The chain uses TRBV11-1 and TRBJ2-1, with 13 bases aligning to TRBD2. Germline lookup yields CDR1 SGHAT and CDR2 FQDESV (reference sequence). The CDR3 loop spans 18 amino acids. The trim removed 5 bases at V and 10 bases at J, leaving 17 bases unmatched. CDR3: CASSPRGWGLAGLEEQFF. CDR3 bases: TGTGCCAGCAGCCCCCGCGGGTGGGGACTAGCGGGACTTGAAGAGCAGTTCTTC.

The rearrangement joins TRBV18 to TRBJ2-3, with a tentative D call TRBD1 (5 bases). Trimming took off 2 bases at V and 2 bases at J, with 26 bases between the two ends. Germline CDR1 KGHSH, CDR2 LQKENI. This CDR3 region has 20 residues. The CDR3 sequence is CASSPFLGHSSAPYTDTQYF. The CDR3 region has the DNA TGTGCCAGCTCACCATTCCTAGGACACTCGTCTGCCCCATACACAGATACGCAGTATTTT.

This sequence joins TRBV18 and TRBJ2-5; 9 nucleotides align to TRBD2. Gene TRBJ2-7 matches the end of the DNA better, so the J call may be wrong. CDR1 is KGHSH and CDR2 is LQKENI in the germline V gene. The CDR3 extends over 14 amino acids. This chain's CDR3 is CASSPAGGPYEQYF. The CDR3 DNA sequence: TGTGCCAGCTCACCCGCGGGAGGGCCTTACGAGCAGTACTTC.

This chain connects TRBV28 to TRBJ1-2; 8 bases map to TRBD1. The germline V gene encodes CDR1 MDHEN and CDR2 SYDVKM. After removal of 3 bases from V and 5 bases from J, the junction contained 8 bases not matched to a gene. The CDR3 is made up of 15 amino acids. The CDR3 nucleotides are TGTGCCAGCAGTTTCACTGGACAGGGAACATATGGCTACACCTTC. It yields the protein CASSFTGQGTYGYTF.

The chain is built from TRBV11-2 and TRBJ2-2, with D possibly being TRBD1 (5 bases). V was trimmed by 3 bases and J by 3 bases, leaving 17 bases between them. The CDR3 is 17 residues long. Germline V gives CDR1 SGHAT, CDR2 FQNNGV. The CDR3: CASSLGVGVLDTGELFF. CDR3 bases: TGTGCCAGCAGCTTGGGCGTAGGGGTCCTGGACACCGGGGAGCTGTTTTTT.

This chain connects TRBV28 to TRBJ1-2, with 8 bases identical to TRBD1. Germline CDR1 MDHEN, CDR2 SYDVKM. The CDR3 consists of 12 residues. With 4 bases clipped from V and 7 bases from J, the junction kept 2 bases outside the gene matches. This chain's CDR3 is CASSSQGAGYTF. CDR3 nucleotide sequence: TGTGCCAGCAGTTCGCAGGGGGCTGGCTACACCTTC.

This chain uses TRBV5-1 with TRBJ1-1; D is ambiguous. V lost 0 bases and J lost 2, with 11 bases in between. Germline V gene lookup returns CDR1 SGHRS and CDR2 YFSETQ. The CDR3 is 15 amino acids. This CDR3 reads CASSLGPRENTEAFF. The CDR3 nucleotides read TGCGCCAGCAGCTTGGGCCCCCGGGAAAACACTGAAGCTTTCTTT.

The CDR3 reads CASREAARLDQPQHF. CDR3 DNA sequence: TGTGCCAGCAGGGAGGCCGCTCGGTTGGATCAGCCCCAGCATTTT. The chain uses TRBV6-5 and TRBJ1-5; no definite D call. The CDR3 extends over 15 amino acids. V was pared by 6 bases and J by 5 bases, with 17 bases between. CDR1 is MNHEY, CDR2 SVGAGI, per germline.

The chain is built from TRBV7-3 and TRBJ1-2, with TRBD1 as a possible D gene (5 bases). CDR1 is SGHTA and CDR2 is FQGTGA in the germline V gene. V lost 1 base to trimming and J lost 3 bases, with 15 bases between them. This CDR3 spans 16 amino acids. The chain's CDR3 is CASSLRGGAGYYGYTF. The CDR3 DNA reads TGTGCCAGCAGCTTAAGGGGAGGGGCCGGTTACTATGGCTACACCTTC.

The chain employs TRBV11-2 and TRBJ1-3; no definite D call. The germline V gene encodes CDR1 SGHAT and CDR2 FQNNGV. V lost 1 base, J lost 2 bases, and 6 bases lay in between. The CDR3 extends over 14 amino acids. DNA of the CDR3: TGTGCCAGCAGCTTAGTCTCCCCTGGAAACACCATATATTTT. Amino acids: CASSLVSPGNTIYF.

This rearrangement joins TRBV5-8 to TRBJ2-3, with TRBD2 matching 9 bases. Germline CDR1 SGHTS, CDR2 YDEGEE. The V segment lost 2 bases and the J segment 6 bases; nucleotides outside the gene matches: 7. The CDR3 length is 15 residues. The CDR3 sequence is CASSLYAGGPDTQYF. The CDR3 DNA follows: TGTGCCAGCAGCTTATACGCGGGGGGGCCGGATACGCAGTATTTT.

This chain uses TRBV28 with TRBJ2-7, with D unclear. V lost 9 bases, J lost 3 bases, and 12 bases lay in between. Per germline, CDR1 MDHEN and CDR2 SYDVKM. The CDR3 sequence is 12 residues long. The CDR3 DNA is TGTGCCAGTCCGAGTTCCCACTACGAGCAGTACTTC. This encodes CASPSSHYEQYF.

The J gene is TRBJ2-5, the V gene TRBV6-1, with D tentatively TRBD2 (6 bases). The V gene lost 5 bases and the J gene lost 5 bases, with 12 bases spanning the gap. In germline, CDR1 is MNHNS, CDR2 SASEGT. The CDR3 contains 13 residues. CDR3: CASSSAGRETQYF. CDR3 DNA: TGTGCCAGCAGTAGCGCGGGACGGGAGACCCAGTACTTC.

The chain couples TRBV11-1 to TRBJ2-3; TRBD2 is a possible D gene (6 bases). The ends were cut back, 5 bases at V and 0 bases at J, with 15 bases in the middle. Per the germline V gene, CDR1 is SGHAT and CDR2 is FQDESV (reference sequence). CDR3 length: 16 amino acids. The CDR3 region has the DNA TGTGCCAGCAGCCCCGGCGGGGCACGAAGCACAGATACGCAGTATTTT. Translated, it gives CASSPGGARSTDTQYF.

The J gene is TRBJ2-3, the V gene TRBV6-1; no clear D gene. V dropped 6 bases and J dropped 1 base, with 5 bases sitting between them. Germline loops: CDR1 MNHNS, CDR2 SASEGT. The CDR3 runs to 12 residues. The CDR3 DNA reads as TGTGCCAGCAGGCCAGGCACAGATACGCAGTATTTT. Translation: CASRPGTDTQYF.

The chain combines TRBV20-1 with TRBJ1-1; D not certain. Trimming pared 0 bases from V and 5 bases from J, leaving 4 bases between. This CDR3 is built from 11 residues. Germline V CDR1 and CDR2: DFQATT, SNEGSKA (reference sequence). This CDR3 is CSARETTEAFF. CDR3 DNA: TGCAGTGCTAGAGAGACAACTGAAGCTTTCTTT.

The chain has TRBV14 and TRBJ2-5; 9 nucleotides match TRBD2. CDR1 and CDR2 from the germline V gene are SGHDN and FVKESK. This CDR3 has 15 residues. V shed 1 base and J 5 bases; nucleotides not matched to a gene: 5. In DNA, the CDR3 is TGTGCCAGCAGCCAAGGGACTAGCGTAAGGGAGACCCAGTACTTC. This encodes CASSQGTSVRETQYF.

V and J are TRBV7-2 and TRBJ1-1; D call uncertain. Germline CDR1 reads SGHTA; CDR2 reads FQGNSA. This CDR3 has 13 residues. Between the trimmed V and J ends, which lost 2 bases and 11 bases, there was a span of 15 bases. The CDR3 DNA follows: TGTGCCAGCAGCTTACTCGGTCTTGATGATGCTTTCTTT. Encoded protein: CASSLLGLDDAFF. Full variable domain (outside the CDR3, taken from reference TRBV7-2 and TRBJ1-1): GAGVSQSPSNKVTEKGKDVELRCDPISGHTALYWYRQSLGQGLEFLIYFQGNSAPDKSGLPSDRFSAERTGGSVSTLTIQRTQQEDSAVYLCASSLLGLDDAFFGQGTRLTVV.

This chain links TRBV7-3 with TRBJ2-5; 13 nucleotides match TRBD2. The V gene's germline CDR1 is SGHTA and CDR2 FQGTGA. Losses at the gene ends were 5 bases for V and 5 bases for J; bases not matched to a gene: 5. CDR3 length equals 15 residues. The CDR3 region is CASSRTSGSSETQYF. CDR3 coding DNA: TGTGCCAGCAGCAGGACTAGCGGGAGTAGCGAGACCCAGTACTTC. The full variable domain, rest sourced from reference TRBV7-3 and TRBJ2-5, is GAGVSQTPSNKVTEKGKYVELRCDPISGHTALYWYRQSLGQGPEFLIYFQGTGAADDSGLPNDRFFAVRPEGSVSTLKIQRTERGDSAVYLCASSRTSGSSETQYFGPGTRLLVL.

This clone was observed a single time. This sequence joins TRBV7-9 and TRBJ1-1; no reliable D call. Trimming left V 3 bases short and J 1 base short, with 6 bases between. The length of the CDR3 is 13 residues. CDR1 is SEHNR, CDR2 FQNEAQ, per germline (reference sequence). The CDR3 DNA follows: TGTGCCAGCAGCTTCGAGGGGAACACTGAAGCTTTCTTT. As protein: CASSFEGNTEAFF.

The rearrangement links TRBV30 to TRBJ1-1, with D possibly being TRBD1 (6 bases). Germline V gene sequence: CDR1 GTSNPN, CDR2 SVGIG (reference sequence). This CDR3 contains 14 residues. The germline V and J ends were trimmed by 5 bases and 0 bases, with 13 bases remaining between them. The CDR3 nucleotides read TGTGCCTGGCGTATAGGGGGAGTGAACACTGAAGCTTTCTTT. Encoded protein: CAWRIGGVNTEAFF.

This clone was counted only a few times. An end of the junction differs from the germline gene, which may be a read error. CDR3 residues: CASSPGGGGASGETQYF. The CDR3 DNA follows: TGTGCTAGCAGCCCCGGGGGCGGGGGGGCCTCCGGAGAGACCCAGTACTTC. The chain is built from TRBV7-7 and TRBJ2-5, with 9 bases fitting TRBD2. CDR1 SSHAT and CDR2 FNYEAQ come from the germline V gene (reference sequence). This CDR3 comprises 17 residues.

This clone appeared once. This rearrangement joins TRBV2 to TRBJ2-3, with 8 nucleotides matching TRBD2. CDR3 length equals 14 residues. J lost 1 base, V lost 6 bases, and 3 bases had no gene match. Looked up from germline, CDR1 is SNHLY and CDR2 is FYNNEI. The CDR3 bases are TGTGCCAGCAGCCTAGCGGGCCGCACAGATACGCAGTATTTT. Its protein product is CASSLAGRTDTQYF.

The gene calls are TRBV28 and TRBJ1-5, with D unresolved. V was clipped by 4 bases and J by 4 bases, with 11 bases between them. Germline V lookup: CDR1 MDHEN, CDR2 SYDVKM. The CDR3 is 14 amino acids. CDR3 in DNA: TGTGCCAGCAGTTCCCCGCAGACTAATCAGCCCCAGCATTTT. It translates to CASSSPQTNQPQHF.

As DNA, the CDR3 is TGTGCCATCAGGGGGGAGGTTGGCTACACCTTC. Translated, it gives CAIRGEVGYTF. J is TRBJ1-2 and V is TRBV10-3, with D possibly TRBD1 on 5 matching bases. Looked up from germline, CDR1 is ENHRY and CDR2 is SYGVKD. Trimming took off 6 bases at V and 7 bases at J, with 9 bases between the two ends. This CDR3 has 11 residues.

The genes are TRBV7-8 and TRBJ2-1; unclear D gene. Germline V CDR1 and CDR2: SGHVS, FQNEAQ. This CDR3 is 15 amino acids long. The V end lost 2 bases, the J end lost 7 bases, and 15 bases lay between the germline ends. The CDR3 sequence: CASSLQVRSLNEQFF. The CDR3 region has the DNA TGTGCCAGCAGCTTACAGGTACGATCCTTAAATGAGCAGTTCTTC.